The present T cell receptor (beta chain) was sequenced within a study of CD8 T cells in ankylosing spondylitis. TCRdb re-called the 5' RACE reads through MiXCR, storing one row per CDR3 protein. This sample has around 280,000 distinct CDR3 sequences; over 15% occur once, and the top ten carry about 8.2%. Germline CDR1 and CDR2: SGHRS and YFSETQ. V was pared by 4 bases and J by 7 bases, with 9 bases of the junction left unmatched. The CDR3 has 15 amino acids. This clonotype was seen repeatedly, ten times or more. Input material: blood, either unsorted or a sorted T cell fraction (not recorded which). The receptor was isolated from a male donor with ankylosing spondylitis or in good health (not recorded which). The chain recombines TRBV5-1 with TRBJ2-1; 9 bases line up with TRBD2. CDR3 loop: CASSEGTSSFNEQFF. The CDR3 DNA is TGCGCCAGCAGCGAAGGGACTAGCAGTTTTAATGAGCAGTTCTTC.